This TCR beta chain comes out of a study of human T cells and chemical hapten exposure. Sequencing started from total RNA isolated from unfractionated whole blood. V lost 2 bases and J 0 bases, leaving 14 bases between the germline ends. Germline values: CDR1 SGHVS, CDR2 FQNEAQ. The CDR3 totals 16 residues. This clonotype was counted ten times or more. The library gave individual cDNA molecules unique molecular identifiers. TCRdb reprocessed the reads via MiXCR and lists one record per CDR3 protein. Of about 120,000 distinct CDR3 sequences listed, 8.5% to 9% are singletons. This chain uses TRBV7-8 with TRBJ2-7; no reliable D call. The sample consisted of whole blood. This TCR was recovered from a human donor in good health. Some clones in this sample may be carry-over from other donors' samples. The CDR3 nucleotides read TGTGCCAGCAGCTTACTGAGGCGGCTCGGCTCCTACGAGCAGTACTTC. As protein: CASSLLRRLGSYEQYF.